A selection of T cell receptor beta chains follows, all from one sample in a study of cytomegalovirus exposure and HLA in healthy donors. Method: immunoSEQ multiplex PCR; TCRdb's copy keeps in-frame clones and lacks some. Among some 96,000 clones listed, 76% were seen once. The source material was PBMCs. Every receptor here comes from a man in his forties in good health and CMV-seronegative. The CDR3 runs from the conserved cysteine through the conserved F or W. Fields, in order: CDR3 length, J gene, D gene, clone size, V gene, CDR3 DNA, CDR3 protein. A D gene is named only where the DNA matches it firmly. Part of the rows lack a size; the others show once, few, many or a class for expanded clones.

len: 15
j_gene: TRBJ2-5
d_gene: NA
abundance: NA
v_gene: TRBV2
CDR3nt: TGTGCCAGCAGTAAAGGACAGTCCTTCCAAGAGACCCAGTACTTC
CDR3aa: CASSKGQSFQETQYF

len: 16
j_gene: TRBJ1-2
d_gene: NA
abundance: NA
v_gene: TRBV6-5
CDR3nt: TGTGCCAGCAGTTACTCGATTGCCAGTACTAACTATGGCTACACCTTC
CDR3aa: CASSYSIASTNYGYTF

len: 15
j_gene: TRBJ1-1
d_gene: NA
abundance: few
v_gene: TRBV7-7
CDR3nt: TGTGCCAGCAGCTTAGGGACTCAGGCGAACACTGAAGCTTTCTTT
CDR3aa: CASSLGTQANTEAFF

len: 14
j_gene: TRBJ2-1
d_gene: TRBD2
abundance: NA
v_gene: TRBV29-1
CDR3nt: TGCAGCGTTGACAAGCGGGGGGCCTACAATGAGCAGTTCTTC
CDR3aa: CSVDKRGAYNEQFF

len: 12
j_gene: TRBJ2-5
d_gene: NA
abundance: once
v_gene: TRBV29-1
CDR3nt: TGCAGCGTTGAGGAGAGTGTCGAGACCCAGTACTTC
CDR3aa: CSVEESVETQYF

len: 16
j_gene: TRBJ2-5
d_gene: TRBD2
abundance: NA
v_gene: TRBV15
CDR3nt: TGTGCCACCACCCCCGGGAGTAGCGGGGGCCAAGAGACCCAGTACTTC
CDR3aa: CATTPGSSGGQETQYF

len: 16
j_gene: TRBJ2-2
d_gene: TRBD1
abundance: few
v_gene: TRBV7-2
CDR3nt: TGTGCCAGCAGCTTACTGGAACAGGGGACGGACGGGGAGCTGTTTTTT
CDR3aa: CASSLLEQGTDGELFF

len: 17
j_gene: TRBJ1-5
d_gene: NA
abundance: NA
v_gene: TRBV7-2
CDR3nt: TGTGCCAGCAGCTTAGGTGATCCGGGGTATAGCAATCAGCCCCAGCATTTT
CDR3aa: CASSLGDPGYSNQPQHF

len: 15
j_gene: TRBJ2-7
d_gene: NA
abundance: NA
v_gene: TRBV28
CDR3nt: TGTGCCAGCAGTTTATTGGCAGGGGGGCTGTACGAGCAGTACTTC
CDR3aa: CASSLLAGGLYEQYF

len: 17
j_gene: TRBJ1-6
d_gene: NA
abundance: NA
v_gene: TRBV4-1
CDR3nt: TGCGCCAGCAGCCAGGGGAGTCGGAGCTCCTATAATTCACCCCTCCACTTT
CDR3aa: CASSQGSRSSYNSPLHF

len: 15
j_gene: TRBJ1-2
d_gene: TRBD1
abundance: NA
v_gene: TRBV7-9
CDR3nt: TGTGCCAGCAGCAACCGGGACAGCTTTGAGTATGGCTACACCTTC
CDR3aa: CASSNRDSFEYGYTF

len: 13
j_gene: TRBJ1-1
d_gene: TRBD1
abundance: few
v_gene: TRBV11-2
CDR3nt: TGTGCCAGCAGCTTAGGACAGGGCGTCTTTGCTTTCTTT
CDR3aa: CASSLGQGVFAFF

len: 13
j_gene: TRBJ1-2
d_gene: TRBD1
abundance: once
v_gene: TRBV27
CDR3nt: TGTGCCAGCAGTTTGGGGACAGGGGATGGCTACACCTTC
CDR3aa: CASSLGTGDGYTF

len: 14
j_gene: TRBJ2-2
d_gene: TRBD1
abundance: NA
v_gene: TRBV10-1
CDR3nt: TGCGCCAGCAGTGTTCAGGGGGAAACCGGGGAGCTGTTTTTT
CDR3aa: CASSVQGETGELFF

len: 17
j_gene: TRBJ1-2
d_gene: NA
abundance: few
v_gene: TRBV7-9
CDR3nt: TGTTCCAGCAGCTTAGCCCCTACAGAACTGCCTAACTATGGCTACACCTTC
CDR3aa: CSSSLAPTELPNYGYTF

len: 15
j_gene: TRBJ1-2
d_gene: NA
abundance: NA
v_gene: TRBV2
CDR3nt: TGTGCCAGCAGTGAAAACCCTTCGGGTAACTATGGCTACACCTTC
CDR3aa: CASSENPSGNYGYTF

len: 14
j_gene: TRBJ2-3
d_gene: TRBD2
abundance: NA
v_gene: TRBV30
CDR3nt: TGTGCCTGGAGTCTGGGACTAGCTACAGATACGCAGTATTTT
CDR3aa: CAWSLGLATDTQYF

len: 16
j_gene: TRBJ1-4
d_gene: NA
abundance: NA
v_gene: TRBV9
CDR3nt: TGTGCCAGCAGCGGGACCTCAGGGGAAAGGTGGGAAAAACTGTTTTTT
CDR3aa: CASSGTSGERWEKLFF

len: 16
j_gene: TRBJ2-2
d_gene: NA
abundance: NA
v_gene: TRBV27
CDR3nt: TGTGCCAGCAGTCCCGACCTTTGGGGCAACACCGGGGAGCTGTTTTTT
CDR3aa: CASSPDLWGNTGELFF

len: 12
j_gene: TRBJ1-3
d_gene: TRBD1
abundance: NA
v_gene: TRBV6-6
CDR3nt: TGTGCCAGCAGTTATTCTCCGGGACAGGGTTATTTT
CDR3aa: CASSYSPGQGYF

len: 13
j_gene: TRBJ2-7
d_gene: NA
abundance: NA
v_gene: TRBV6-6
CDR3nt: TGTGCCAGCACCCCTACTATCAACTACGAGCAGTACTTC
CDR3aa: CASTPTINYEQYF

len: 15
j_gene: TRBJ2-2
d_gene: NA
abundance: NA
v_gene: TRBV5-4
CDR3nt: TGTGCCAGCAGCTTTCCAGGGGATGGCACCGGGGAGCTGTTTTTT
CDR3aa: CASSFPGDGTGELFF

len: 15
j_gene: TRBJ1-6
d_gene: NA
abundance: NA
v_gene: TRBV28
CDR3nt: TGTGCCAGCAGCAAATACAGGGTCCTGGGGTCACCCCTCCACTTT
CDR3aa: CASSKYRVLGSPLHF

len: 16
j_gene: TRBJ2-7
d_gene: TRBD2
abundance: medium-sized
v_gene: TRBV5-1
CDR3nt: TGCGCCAGCAGCCCGCCTTCCAGCGGGGTACACTACGAGCAGTACTTC
CDR3aa: CASSPPSSGVHYEQYF

len: 16
j_gene: TRBJ2-1
d_gene: NA
abundance: NA
v_gene: TRBV4-3
CDR3nt: TGCGCCAGCAGCCAAGGGGCTAGCATCTCCTACAATGAGCAGTTCTTC
CDR3aa: CASSQGASISYNEQFF

len: 13
j_gene: TRBJ2-4
d_gene: NA
abundance: few
v_gene: TRBV2
CDR3nt: TGTGCCAGCAGTGGCGGCCACGGGGACATTCAGTACTTC
CDR3aa: CASSGGHGDIQYF

len: 15
j_gene: TRBJ1-1
d_gene: TRBD1
abundance: NA
v_gene: TRBV29-1
CDR3nt: TGCAGCGTTAATTGGGACAGGGGGATTTGGACTGAAGCTTTCTTT
CDR3aa: CSVNWDRGIWTEAFF

len: 15
j_gene: TRBJ1-4
d_gene: NA
abundance: NA
v_gene: TRBV11-1
CDR3nt: TGTGCCAGCAGCTTAGGTCTTGCAACTAATGAAAAACTGTTTTTT
CDR3aa: CASSLGLATNEKLFF

len: 14
j_gene: TRBJ2-6
d_gene: NA
abundance: NA
v_gene: TRBV19
CDR3nt: TGTGCCAGTAGTCAGGCTCCTGGGGCCAACGTCCTGACTTTC
CDR3aa: CASSQAPGANVLTF

len: 20
j_gene: TRBJ1-6
d_gene: NA
abundance: NA
v_gene: TRBV4-3
CDR3nt: TGCGCCAGCAGCCAAGTCCCGGGGGGGCTAGGGGGAAAATATAATTCACCCCTCCACTTT
CDR3aa: CASSQVPGGLGGKYNSPLHF

len: 15
j_gene: TRBJ2-7
d_gene: NA
abundance: NA
v_gene: TRBV14
CDR3nt: TGTGCCAGCAGCCAAGCTCTTGGGAAGGGAGGCGAGCAGTACTTC
CDR3aa: CASSQALGKGGEQYF

len: 14
j_gene: TRBJ2-5
d_gene: NA
abundance: few
v_gene: TRBV7-6
CDR3nt: TGTGCCAGCAGCTTAGCGGGGAGAAAAGAGACCCAGTACTTC
CDR3aa: CASSLAGRKETQYF

len: 15
j_gene: TRBJ1-5
d_gene: TRBD1
abundance: NA
v_gene: TRBV7-2
CDR3nt: TGTGCCAGCAGCTTCGGGACAGGGCTGGGTCAGCCCCAGCATTTT
CDR3aa: CASSFGTGLGQPQHF

len: 15
j_gene: TRBJ2-1
d_gene: TRBD2
abundance: NA
v_gene: TRBV7-2
CDR3nt: TGTGCCAGCAGCTTGAGGGAGGGGTCCTACAATGAGCAGTTCTTC
CDR3aa: CASSLREGSYNEQFF

len: 12
j_gene: TRBJ1-2
d_gene: NA
abundance: NA
v_gene: TRBV6-1
CDR3nt: TGTGCCAGCCAACCGGGTGGTGAGGGCTACACCTTC
CDR3aa: CASQPGGEGYTF

len: 14
j_gene: TRBJ1-6
d_gene: NA
abundance: NA
v_gene: TRBV4-2
CDR3nt: TGTGCCAGCAGCCAAGACAGGGGAGGGTCACCCCTCCACTTT
CDR3aa: CASSQDRGGSPLHF